The 17 T cell receptor beta chains in this list originate from one sample, sequenced in a study of T cell responses to AZD1222 COVID-19 vaccine. Some clones are missing from TCRdb's copy, which holds only in-frame ones; the method was immunoSEQ multiplex PCR. The data hold 90,000 to 150,000 clones, with around 90% observed a single time. The sample in question was peripheral blood, obtained on day 0 of AZD1222 vaccination. All receptors derive from an adult in good health.

The V and J genes are TRBV19 and TRBJ1-6, with no clear D. CDR1 is LNHDA and CDR2 is SQIVND in the germline V gene (reference sequence). V lost 0 bases, J lost 13 bases, and 10 bases lay in between. The CDR3 loop spans 13 amino acids. In DNA, the CDR3 is TGTGCCAGTAGTATAGAGTCCGGGGTCCCCCTCCACTTT. It yields the protein CASSIESGVPLHF. Full variable domain (rest looked up from reference TRBV19 and TRBJ1-6): DGGITQSPKYLFRKEGQNVTLSCEQNLNHDAMYWYRQDPGQGLRLIYYSQIVNDFQKGDIAEGYSVSREKKESFPLTVTSAQKNPTAFYLCASSIESGVPLHFGNGTRLTVT.

This clone was observed a single time. The CDR3 DNA reads as TGTGCCAGCAGCTTAGCTTGGTGGGACCCAAATTCACCCCTCCACTTT. It specifies CASSLAWWDPNSPLHF. This chain uses TRBV11-2 with TRBJ1-6; D may be TRBD1 (5 bases). Germline V CDR1 and CDR2: SGHAT, FQNNGV. The ends were cut back, 1 base at V and 7 bases at J, with 14 bases in the middle. There are 16 residues in the CDR3.

The chain joins TRBV19 to TRBJ2-3; possibly TRBD2 for D (6 bases). The germline gives CDR1 LNHDA, CDR2 SQIVND (reference sequence). With 7 bases removed from V and 0 bases from J, the gap between germline ends came to 17 bases. This CDR3 comprises 16 residues. The CDR3 is CASNPFSGGSTDTQYF. DNA for the CDR3: TGTGCCAGTAATCCCTTTAGCGGAGGGAGCACAGATACGCAGTATTTT.

This clone has a single count. This chain joins TRBV6-5 and TRBJ2-1, with TRBD2 identical over 8 bases. The CDR3 has 12 residues. The trim removed 5 bases at V and 9 bases at J, leaving 3 bases unmatched. CDR1 MNHEY and CDR2 SVGAGI come from the germline V gene. The CDR3 here is CASSPRGGEQFF. The CDR3 DNA reads as TGTGCCAGCAGTCCCCGGGGGGGTGAGCAGTTCTTC.

The V call is TRBV11-3, the J call TRBJ2-3; TRBD2 is a possible D gene (7 bases). The CDR3 has 14 amino acids. Trimming took off 5 bases at V and 2 bases at J, with 11 bases between the two ends. Germline CDR1 and CDR2: SGHNT and YENEEA. This CDR3 reads CASSLGGDTDTQYF. CDR3 in DNA: TGTGCCAGCAGCCTAGGGGGGGACACAGATACGCAGTATTTT.

V and J are TRBV2 and TRBJ2-3; D is unresolved. In germline, CDR1 is SNHLY, CDR2 FYNNEI. The CDR3 runs to 13 residues. The V end lost 10 bases, the J end lost 0 bases, and 11 bases lay between the germline ends. The CDR3 region has the DNA TGTGCCACCACCCCTTCTAGCACAGATACGCAGTATTTT. This codes for CATTPSSTDTQYF.

The chain carries TRBV10-3 and TRBJ1-5, with unresolved D. CDR1 ENHRY and CDR2 SYGVKD come from the germline V gene. Trimming removed 0 bases at V and 3 bases at J, with 6 bases between. This CDR3 has 14 residues. DNA for the CDR3: TGTGCCATCAGTGAGTCGCCATCCAATCAGCCCCAGCATTTT. This codes for CAISESPSNQPQHF.

The CDR3, as DNA: TGCGCCAGCAGCTTGCCGAGTAGCGGGGGGTACAATGAGCAGTTCTTC. The encoded protein is CASSLPSSGGYNEQFF. The chain joins TRBV5-1 to TRBJ2-1, with TRBD2 identical over 10 bases. The germline V gene encodes CDR1 SGHRS and CDR2 YFSETQ. The CDR3 is 16 residues long. Germline trimming cut 1 base from V and 4 bases from J; bases unmatched to any gene: 5.

This chain links TRBV27 with TRBJ2-5; 11 bases align to TRBD2. CDR1 MNHEY and CDR2 SMNVEV come from the germline V gene (reference sequence). CDR3 length equals 15 residues. The V segment lost 3 bases and the J segment 3 bases; nucleotides outside the gene matches: 3. The CDR3 protein is CASSFLAGGKETQYF. In DNA, the CDR3 is TGTGCCAGCAGTTTCCTAGCGGGAGGTAAAGAGACCCAGTACTTC.

The CDR3 loop reads CASSLNPTGVGEKLFF. CDR3 in DNA: TGTGCCAGCAGCTTAAATCCTACAGGGGTTGGTGAAAAACTGTTTTTT. V gene TRBV7-6 combines with J gene TRBJ1-4; 7 positions match TRBD1. There are 16 residues in the CDR3. Germline CDR1 is SGHVS and CDR2 is FNYEAQ. J gave up 7 bases and V 2 bases, and 10 bases lay outside the gene matches.

The chain employs TRBV10-1 and TRBJ2-1; D is perhaps TRBD1 or TRBD2 (7 bases each). This CDR3 is 16 amino acids long. V lost 2 bases and J lost 9, with 20 bases in between. Germline V lookup: CDR1 WNHNN, CDR2 SYGVQD (reference sequence). Here the CDR3 DNA reads TGCGCCAGCAGTGAGGGGGGGGACAGCTACGGACGTGAGCAGTTCTTC. Its translation: CASSEGGDSYGREQFF.

Here the CDR3 DNA reads TGTGCCAGCAGCCAAGGCGCCGAATGGGGAAACACCATATATTTT. Amino acid sequence: CASSQGAEWGNTIYF. The chain couples TRBV3-1 (or the pseudogene TRBV3-2) to TRBJ1-3; D unclear. CDR1 and CDR2 (germline): LGHDT, YNNKEL (reference sequence). The CDR3 covers 15 residues. Trimming pared 1 base from V and 4 bases from J, leaving 11 bases between.

J is TRBJ1-3 and V is TRBV3-1 (or the pseudogene TRBV3-2); perhaps TRBD1 as D (6 bases). The CDR3 consists of 16 residues. Trimming shortened V by 2 bases and J by 9 bases, and 20 bases separated the two germline ends. Germline loops: CDR1 LGHDT, CDR2 YNNKEL (reference sequence). CDR3 sequence reads: CASSQPSGTGGSTIYF. Written as DNA, the CDR3 is TGTGCCAGCAGCCAACCTTCAGGGACTGGGGGCAGCACCATATATTTT.

The chain links TRBV10-3 to TRBJ2-3, with D possibly TRBD2 on 6 matching bases. The CDR3 contains 14 residues. V was clipped by 10 bases and J by 0 bases, with 14 bases between them. CDR1 and CDR2 from the germline V gene are ENHRY and SYGVKD. The CDR3 DNA follows: TGTGCCAACTCGCGCGGGACTAGCACAGATACGCAGTATTTT. It yields the protein CANSRGTSTDTQYF.

This sequence joins TRBV7-9 and TRBJ2-1, with D possibly TRBD2 on 6 matching bases. CDR3 length: 13 residues. CDR1 is SEHNR, CDR2 FQNEAQ, per germline (reference sequence). V lost 8 bases to trimming and J lost 4 bases, with 12 bases between them. The CDR3 DNA is TGTGCCAGCCGGCTGGGAGGATACAATGAGCAGTTCTTC. Encoded protein: CASRLGGYNEQFF.

CDR3 residues: CASSLVGQNYGYTF. CDR3 DNA sequence: TGCGCCAGCAGCTTGGTAGGACAGAACTATGGCTACACCTTC. The rearrangement uses TRBV5-1 and TRBJ1-2, with a weak D call TRBD1 (6 bases). V lost 0 bases to trimming and J lost 2 bases, with 8 bases between them. There are 14 residues in the CDR3. Looked up from germline, CDR1 is SGHRS and CDR2 is YFSETQ.

The chain couples TRBV7-8 to TRBJ2-7; 14 nucleotides line up with TRBD2. This CDR3 contains 15 residues. V lost 5 bases, J lost 3 bases, and 3 bases stayed unmatched. CDR1 and CDR2 from the germline V gene are SGHVS and FQNEAQ. CDR3 loop: CASSQGLAGDYEQYF. In nucleotides, the CDR3 is TGTGCCAGCAGCCAGGGACTAGCGGGAGACTACGAGCAGTACTTC.